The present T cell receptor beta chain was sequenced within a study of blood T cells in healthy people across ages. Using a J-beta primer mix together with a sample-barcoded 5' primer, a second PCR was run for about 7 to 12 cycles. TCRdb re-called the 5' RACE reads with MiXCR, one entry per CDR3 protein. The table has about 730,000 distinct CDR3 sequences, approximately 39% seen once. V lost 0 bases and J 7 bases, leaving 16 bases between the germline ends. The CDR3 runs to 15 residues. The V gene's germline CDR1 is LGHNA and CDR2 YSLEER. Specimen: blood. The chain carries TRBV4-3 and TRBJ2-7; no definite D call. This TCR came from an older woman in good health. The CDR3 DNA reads TGCGCCAGCAGCCAAGATGCAGAAACTTACAATGAGCAGTACTTC. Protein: CASSQDAETYNEQYF.